Below are 3 T cell receptor beta chains sequenced from a single sample in a study of prognosis after radiotherapy for stage I lung cancer (dated by TCRdb to 2020 to 2022). The reads were generated on an Illumina HiSeq 3000. Two rounds of multiplex PCR were used to amplify the TCR beta CDR3 region from genomic DNA. In the first round of PCR, primers specific to each TRBV and TRBJ gene were used, and the primer sequences are filed in Chinese patent CN105087789A. TCRdb trimmed the raw reads at Q25, called clones with MiXCR and kept productive beta chains. Identical CDR3 protein sequences are pooled into one entry, listed with their most common genes and DNA. The sample table contains tens of thousands of distinct CDR3 sequences; only one count was recorded for approximately 25% of them. The leading ten clones occupy less than 30% of the sample. Here the sequenced sample was PBMCs, taken before or after stereotactic body radiation therapy (not recorded which). The source is a donor over 45 with non-small cell lung cancer.

This clonotype was counted many times. The chain links TRBV20-1 to TRBJ2-3; D is uncertain. The CDR3 runs to 12 residues. Germline CDR1 and CDR2: DFQATT and SNEGSKA (reference sequence). V was shortened by 2 bases and J by 6 bases, with 9 bases between the two germline ends. CDR3 residues: CSARRPADTQYF. CDR3 nucleotide sequence: TGCAGTGCTAGAAGGCCAGCGGATACGCAGTATTTT.

About this clonotype itself: With a much larger clone just one base away, this may be a read error. The CDR3: CASNTSGNYEQYF. As DNA, the CDR3 is TGTGCCAGCAACACTAGCGGAAACTACGAGCAGTACTTC. The chain is built from TRBV5-5 and TRBJ2-7, with TRBD2 matching 8 bases. Germline CDR1 reads SGHKS; CDR2 reads YYEKEE (reference sequence). V trimming: 6 bases; J trimming: 3 bases; junction bases outside the gene matches: 5. The CDR3 is made up of 13 amino acids.

V is TRBV12-3 or TRBV12-4 and J is TRBJ2-2; 12 bases line up with TRBD1. V was clipped by 6 bases and J by 9 bases; unmatched bases: 8. This CDR3 is built from 15 residues. CDR3: CASRITGTGGWELFF. The CDR3 region has the DNA TGTGCCAGCAGGATAACCGGGACAGGGGGCTGGGAGCTGTTTTTT.